One T cell receptor (beta chain) is described in this entry. What it binds is not known. The sample belongs to a study of cytotoxic CD8 clonotypes in ibrutinib-treated CLL. Overall study: Across samples, productive templates numbered 200,000 to 300,000 and productive rearrangements reached roughly 98,000 on average.

There are 15 residues in the CDR3. The trim removed 3 bases at V and 0 bases at J, leaving 4 bases unmatched. Per the germline V gene, CDR1 is MGHRA and CDR2 is YSYEKL. General study results and limits: In sustained-remission versus progressing patients, sampling times differed.

Depth targeted 1 in 200,000 to 1 in 1 million T cells, averaging roughly 9.3x coverage per clonotype. Profiling relied on immunoSEQ multiplex PCR, and the TCRdb table lists in-frame clones only, not all of them. The table includes about 300,000 clones, roughly four fifths detected once. V usage is TRBV4-1 and J usage is TRBJ2-5; TRBD2 agrees at 7 bases. The clonotype was recovered from a human donor with chronic lymphocytic leukemia. Here the sequenced sample was PBMCs, taken at disease progression, from a patient treated with ibrutinib. The CDR3 protein is CASSQGRGDQETQYF. CDR3 DNA: TGCGCCAGCAGCCAGGGGAGGGGCGACCAAGAGACCCAGTACTTC.